The 25 T cell receptor beta chains in this list originate from one sample, sequenced in a study of shared clonotypes between healthy human individuals. Sequencing used immunoSEQ multiplex PCR; TCRdb keeps in-frame clones, though not all of them. The sample includes about 1.1 million clones, about 80% of them seen just once. Material: memory CD4+ T cells from PBMCs. As for subset: CD45RA-negative fraction. The source is a man between 18 and 29 years old in good health. Some clones in this sample may be carry-over from other donors' samples.

The chain recombines TRBV15 with TRBJ2-7; 11 nucleotides match TRBD1. The CDR3 extends over 13 amino acids. Germline assignment: CDR1 LNHNV and CDR2 YYDKDF (reference sequence). V was pared by 4 bases and J by 5 bases, with 1 base of the junction left unmatched. Written as DNA, the CDR3 is TGTGCCACCAGCAAGGACAGGGGGCACGAGCAGTACTTC. As protein: CATSKDRGHEQYF.

V is TRBV27 and J is TRBJ2-5; D is possibly TRBD1 (5 bases). This CDR3 has 15 amino acids. V shed 6 bases and J shed 0 bases, with 14 bases lying between them. CDR1 and CDR2 (germline): MNHEY, SMNVEV (reference sequence). The DNA of the CDR3 is TGTGCCAGCAGCAAGGGGATTAGGTACCAAGAGACCCAGTACTTC. Protein sequence: CASSKGIRYQETQYF.

The V call is TRBV27, the J call TRBJ2-7; possibly TRBD2 for D (6 bases). CDR1 MNHEY and CDR2 SMNVEV come from the germline V gene (reference sequence). The V gene lost 0 bases and the J gene lost 2 bases, with 17 bases spanning the gap. The CDR3 is 17 amino acids. The CDR3: CASSLSYRGTAAYEQYF. DNA of the CDR3: TGTGCCAGCAGTTTATCATATCGGGGGACGGCCGCCTACGAGCAGTACTTC.

This clone has only one observation. The V gene is TRBV6-5, the J gene TRBJ1-1, with D unclear. Germline V gene sequence: CDR1 MNHEY, CDR2 SVGAGI. V lost 6 bases to trimming and J lost 2 bases, with 10 bases between them. This CDR3 is 13 amino acids long. The CDR3 DNA follows: TGTGCCAGCAGCCAGCTAATCAACACTGAAGCTTTCTTT. It translates to CASSQLINTEAFF.

The gene calls are TRBV19 and TRBJ2-7; D remains unclear. Trimming took 8 bases from V and 0 from J, leaving 11 bases between them. The CDR3 loop spans 13 amino acids. Germline loops: CDR1 LNHDA, CDR2 SQIVND (reference sequence). CDR3 bases: TGTGCCAGTGGGGTGCGGCTCTCCTACGAGCAGTACTTC. Translation: CASGVRLSYEQYF.

This clone has only a few counts. CDR3 protein: CASSLRLRGQEQYF. The CDR3 DNA sequence: TGTGCCAGCAGCTTGCGGTTGAGGGGGCAAGAGCAGTACTTC. This chain uses TRBV5-8 with TRBJ2-7; the match to TRBD1 covers 7 bases. V was pared by 1 base and J by 7 bases, with 8 bases of the junction left unmatched. In germline, CDR1 is SGHTS, CDR2 YDEGEE. The CDR3 totals 14 residues.

The genes are TRBV25-1 and TRBJ1-1; D might be TRBD1 (5 bases). V lost 6 bases and J lost 0, with 8 bases in between. The CDR3 covers 13 residues. Germline V lookup: CDR1 MGHDK, CDR2 SYGVNS. CDR3 amino acids: CASSWDLNTEAFF. The CDR3 DNA reads as TGTGCCAGCAGCTGGGACTTGAACACTGAAGCTTTCTTT.

The genes are TRBV30 and TRBJ2-2; D uncertain. Germline loops: CDR1 GTSNPN, CDR2 SVGIG (reference sequence). V was shortened by 3 bases and J by 5 bases, with 10 bases between the two germline ends. This CDR3 is built from 13 residues. The CDR3 reads CAWSRTGTGELFF. CDR3 DNA: TGTGCCTGGAGCCGGACCGGGACCGGGGAGCTGTTTTTT.

The chain recombines TRBV5-1 with TRBJ1-3, with a weak D call TRBD1 (5 bases). The germline V and J ends were trimmed by 3 bases and 3 bases, with 10 bases remaining between them. The CDR3 is 14 amino acids. Germline CDR1 SGHRS, CDR2 YFSETQ. The CDR3 here is CASSSGTLGNTIYF. The CDR3 DNA follows: TGCGCCAGCAGCTCCGGGACGCTTGGAAACACCATATATTTT. Drawing the rest from reference TRBV5-1 and TRBJ1-3, the complete variable domain is KAGVTQTPRYLIKTRGQQVTLSCSPISGHRSVSWYQQTPGQGLQFLFEYFSETQRNKGNFPGRFSGRQFSNSRSEMNVSTLELGDSALYLCASSSGTLGNTIYFGEGSWLTVV.

This sequence joins TRBV6-6 and TRBJ1-2; maybe TRBD1 (5 bases). The V end lost 4 bases, the J end lost 4 bases, and 10 bases lay between the germline ends. CDR1 is MNHNY and CDR2 is SVGAGI in the germline V gene (reference sequence). The length of the CDR3 is 13 residues. The CDR3 sequence: CASSSAQGYGYTF. As DNA, the CDR3 is TGTGCCAGCAGTTCGGCTCAGGGCTATGGCTACACCTTC.

The rearrangement links TRBV6-1 to TRBJ1-5; 10 bases align to TRBD1. From germline, CDR1 is MNHNS and CDR2 SASEGT. Trimming took 6 bases from V and 3 from J; bases not matched to a gene: 5. The CDR3 loop spans 15 amino acids. As DNA, the CDR3 is TGTGCCAGCAGGTACGGGACAGGGGCCAATCAGCCCCAGCATTTT. It specifies CASRYGTGANQPQHF.

This chain connects TRBV6-6 to TRBJ1-2, with 7 bases fitting TRBD1. Germline CDR1 MNHNY, CDR2 SVGAGI (reference sequence). V shed 4 bases and J 3 bases; nucleotides not matched to a gene: 2. The CDR3 is 13 residues long. CDR3 protein: CASSLQGHYGYTF. In DNA form, the CDR3 reads TGTGCCAGCAGTTTACAGGGGCACTATGGCTACACCTTC.

The chain recombines TRBV10-3 with TRBJ1-5; weak D call: TRBD1 (5 bases). This CDR3 has 14 amino acids. CDR1 ENHRY and CDR2 SYGVKD come from the germline V gene. Trimming took 4 bases from V and 7 from J, leaving 14 bases between them. For the CDR3, the DNA is TGTGCCATCAGTGGCGGAACAGGTTCACAGCCCCAGCATTTT. Amino acids: CAISGGTGSQPQHF.

This clone was seen a single time. CDR3 DNA: TGTGCCAGTAGTCTCCAGCACCTGTCCTACGAGCAGTACTTC. It codes for CASSLQHLSYEQYF. The J gene is TRBJ2-7, the V gene TRBV19, with unresolved D. Trimming took off 5 bases at V and 1 base at J, with 12 bases between the two ends. Germline V gene sequence: CDR1 LNHDA, CDR2 SQIVND (reference sequence). This CDR3 has 14 residues.

The chain recombines TRBV28 with TRBJ1-3; D is perhaps TRBD1 (6 bases). From germline, CDR1 is MDHEN and CDR2 SYDVKM. V was shortened by 5 bases and J by 4 bases, with 18 bases between the two germline ends. The CDR3 sequence is 16 residues long. The CDR3 here is CASSPTGGLVGNTIYF. CDR3 nucleotides: TGTGCCAGCAGTCCTACCGGGGGCCTGGTCGGAAACACCATATATTTT.

The CDR3 loop reads CASSLSGGRGYNEQFF. For the CDR3, the DNA is TGTGCCAGCAGCCTGTCGGGAGGGCGGGGGTACAATGAGCAGTTCTTC. The chain has TRBV7-8 and TRBJ2-1; 8 positions agree with TRBD2. J lost 4 bases, V lost 5 bases, and 10 bases had no gene match. The germline V gene has CDR1 SGHVS and CDR2 FQNEAQ. There are 16 residues in the CDR3.

The chain is built from TRBV5-6 and TRBJ2-2; possibly TRBD2 for D (5 bases). The CDR3 has 14 amino acids. Trimming removed 2 bases at V and 3 bases at J, with 8 bases between. Looked up from germline, CDR1 is SGHDT and CDR2 is YYEEEE. The CDR3 loop is CASSLRGHTGELFF. CDR3 DNA sequence: TGTGCCAGCAGCTTACGGGGTCACACCGGGGAGCTGTTTTTT.

The genes are TRBV28 and TRBJ1-3; D call uncertain. Germline assignment: CDR1 MDHEN and CDR2 SYDVKM. This CDR3 is 11 amino acids long. With 5 bases removed from V and 7 bases from J, the gap between germline ends came to 6 bases. The CDR3 DNA is TGTGCCAGCAGTCTGAGTAACACCATATATTTT. Translated, it gives CASSLSNTIYF.

This clone was seen a handful of times. The likely explanation is a read error, given a far larger clone one base away. V is TRBV28 and J is TRBJ2-7, with TRBD1 matching 10 bases. This CDR3 spans 13 amino acids. Per the germline V gene, CDR1 is MDHEN and CDR2 is SYDVKM. V was clipped by 6 bases and J by 5 bases; unmatched bases: 4. Here the CDR3 reads CASRGQGSHEQYF. DNA for the CDR3: TGTGCCAGCAGGGGACAGGGGTCCCACGAGCAGTACTTC.

The CDR3 sequence: CASSPGITAYEQYF. The CDR3 region has the DNA TGTGCCAGCTCACCTGGGATCACGGCCTACGAGCAGTACTTC. The chain carries TRBV18 and TRBJ2-7; D is undetermined. This CDR3 has 14 residues. Between the trimmed V and J ends, which lost 3 bases and 2 bases, there was a span of 11 bases. CDR1 is KGHSH, CDR2 LQKENI, per germline.

This chain's CDR3 is CASSVAEGGWSYTF. CDR3 DNA sequence: TGTGCCAGCAGCGTAGCTGAAGGGGGGTGGAGCTACACCTTC. The chain combines TRBV9 with TRBJ1-2; D is possibly TRBD1 (6 bases). Germline V lookup: CDR1 SGDLS, CDR2 YYNGEE. Deletions cut 0 bases from V and 9 bases from J, with 15 bases between. This CDR3 region has 14 residues.

The chain joins TRBV9 to TRBJ2-7; unclear D gene. Between the trimmed V and J ends, which lost 8 bases and 4 bases, there was a span of 16 bases. In germline, CDR1 is SGDLS, CDR2 YYNGEE. The CDR3 covers 13 residues. The CDR3 region has the DNA TGTGCCAGTTCCACGTCGTTGGGTTACGAGCAGTACTTC. Residues: CASSTSLGYEQYF. The full variable domain, in which reference TRBV9 and TRBJ2-7 provide the parts outside the CDR3, is DSGVTQTPKHLITATGQRVTLRCSPRSGDLSVYWYQQSLDQGLQFLIQYYNGEERAKGNILERFSAQQFPDLHSELNLSSLELGDSALYFCASSTSLGYEQYFGPGTRLTVT.

DNA of the CDR3: TGTGCCAGCAGTTTGGCCCTGAGGAACACTGAAGCTTTCTTT. Protein: CASSLALRNTEAFF. The chain uses TRBV27 and TRBJ1-1; no reliable D call. Trimming shortened V by 3 bases and J by 1 base, and 9 bases separated the two germline ends. The germline gives CDR1 MNHEY, CDR2 SMNVEV (reference sequence). The CDR3 spans 14 residues.

This clone occurred once. This chain joins TRBV2 and TRBJ2-5; no definite D call. The DNA end is more similar to TRBJ2-7, so the J call may be wrong. In germline, CDR1 is SNHLY, CDR2 FYNNEI. The length of the CDR3 is 14 residues. The CDR3 region is CASKWERLSYEQYF. The CDR3 DNA follows: TGTGCCAGCAAGTGGGAACGTCTTTCCTACGAGCAGTACTTC.

This clone showed up just a few times. The chain combines TRBV2 with TRBJ2-1; the match to TRBD1 covers 8 bases. CDR1 and CDR2 (germline): SNHLY, FYNNEI. V was pared by 7 bases and J by 9 bases, with 11 bases of the junction left unmatched. The CDR3 totals 14 residues. CDR3: CASIRQGALSEQFF. Here the CDR3 DNA reads TGTGCCAGCATACGGCAGGGGGCGCTTAGTGAGCAGTTCTTC.